This T cell receptor beta chain was sequenced during a study of somatic mutations in cytotoxic T cells in rheumatoid arthritis. Study outcomes and limitations: Greater age accompanied higher CD8+ clonality in rheumatoid arthritis patients, a pattern that was absent in healthy controls.

The assay was immunoSEQ multiplex PCR, and TCRdb's table has in-frame clones only and misses some. The repertoire holds roughly 12,000 clones, 60% to 80% seen once, with approximately 15% in the top ten. V lost 1 base and J 1 base, leaving 14 bases between the germline ends. The germline gives CDR1 SGHAT, CDR2 FQNNGV. This CDR3 has 16 residues. The healthy control blood donors were roughly 50% female, with median age approximately 56 years (range roughly 20-70). Of note for this clone: The antigen is undetermined.

The TCR was taken from a man between 50 and 59 years old in good health. Material for sequencing was CD8+ T cells sorted from blood. The chain employs TRBV11-2 and TRBJ2-7; D is unresolved. The CDR3 protein is CASSLASVSLSYEQYF. The CDR3 DNA reads as TGTGCCAGCAGCTTAGCTTCCGTCTCCCTATCCTACGAGCAGTACTTC.